Listed here is a single T cell receptor (beta chain). This sample was included in a study of cytomegalovirus exposure and HLA in healthy donors. 13 Jbeta primers and 60 Vbeta primers were used for the PCR. Some clones are missing from TCRdb's copy, which holds only in-frame ones; the method was immunoSEQ multiplex PCR. The repertoire holds around 130,000 clones, with 88% as singletons. The CDR3 is 14 residues long. Germline V gives CDR1 SGHNT, CDR2 YENEEA. V shed 4 bases and J 5 bases; nucleotides not matched to a gene: 7. The sequence came from a woman in her forties in good health and CMV-seronegative. V and J are TRBV11-3 and TRBJ2-7, with 8 bases that match TRBD1. Sequencing was done on a sample of PBMCs. In DNA, the CDR3 is TGTGCCAGCAGCTCTCGGACAGGGATCAACGAGCAGTACTTC. This gives the protein CASSSRTGINEQYF. Drawing the rest from reference TRBV11-3 and TRBJ2-7, the complete variable domain is EAGVVQSPRYKIIEKKQPVAFWCNPISGHNTLYWYLQNLGQGPELLIRYENEEAVDDSQLPKDRFSAERLKGVDSTLKIQPAELGDSAVYLCASSSRTGINEQYFGPGTRLTVT.